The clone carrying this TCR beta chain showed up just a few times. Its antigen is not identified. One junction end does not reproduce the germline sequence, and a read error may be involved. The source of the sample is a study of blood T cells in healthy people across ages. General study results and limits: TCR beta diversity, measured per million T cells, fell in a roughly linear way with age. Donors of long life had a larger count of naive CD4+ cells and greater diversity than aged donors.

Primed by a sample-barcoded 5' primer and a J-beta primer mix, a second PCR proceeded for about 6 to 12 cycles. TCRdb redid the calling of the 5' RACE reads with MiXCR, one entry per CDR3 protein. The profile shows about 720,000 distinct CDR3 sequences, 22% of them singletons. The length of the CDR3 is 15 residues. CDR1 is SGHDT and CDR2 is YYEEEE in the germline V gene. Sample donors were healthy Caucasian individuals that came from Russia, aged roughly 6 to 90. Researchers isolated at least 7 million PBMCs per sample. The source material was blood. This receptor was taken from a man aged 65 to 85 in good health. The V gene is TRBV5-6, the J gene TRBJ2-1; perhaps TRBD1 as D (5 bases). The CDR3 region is CASSGPGLIYNEQLF. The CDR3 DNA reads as TGTGCCAGCAGCGGACCAGGGTTAATATACAATGAGCAGCTCTTC.